This TCR beta chain is from a study of PD-1 blockade in classical Hodgkin lymphoma. As for the study in general: Each patient was given nivolumab 3 mg/kg through a vein every 2 weeks. Overall study findings and caveats: Relapsed/refractory patients reportedly had the lowest baseline TCR diversity, below newly diagnosed patients, who were below healthy donors. By cycle point C4D1, TCR diversity had risen significantly in CD4+ cells (but not CD8+ cells).

The method was immunoSEQ multiplex PCR; TCRdb's version includes in-frame clones alone and lacks a portion of them. The sample includes nearly 25,000 clones, approximately 67% of them seen just once. A note on this clone: Its antigen is currently unknown.

Indicated time point: cycle 4 day 1 (C4D1), after 5 to 7 weeks of nivolumab. No patient escaped relapse after autologous stem cell transplantation, and brentuximab vedotin exposure varied. There are 15 residues in the CDR3. The V gene's germline CDR1 is SQVTM and CDR2 ANQGSEA. The junction had 15 bases not matched to a gene; V was cut back by 6 bases and J by 8 bases. The source of this sequence is a human donor with classical Hodgkin lymphoma. Sequences were derived from peripheral blood mononuclear cells (PBMCs), sampled before the fourth cycle of nivolumab. The chain is built from TRBV29-1 and TRBJ1-4; 7 nucleotides line up with TRBD1. The DNA for the CDR3 is TGCAGCGTCACCGACAGGGCGGGAGGTCGCGAAAAACTGTTTTTT. It yields the protein CSVTDRAGGREKLFF.